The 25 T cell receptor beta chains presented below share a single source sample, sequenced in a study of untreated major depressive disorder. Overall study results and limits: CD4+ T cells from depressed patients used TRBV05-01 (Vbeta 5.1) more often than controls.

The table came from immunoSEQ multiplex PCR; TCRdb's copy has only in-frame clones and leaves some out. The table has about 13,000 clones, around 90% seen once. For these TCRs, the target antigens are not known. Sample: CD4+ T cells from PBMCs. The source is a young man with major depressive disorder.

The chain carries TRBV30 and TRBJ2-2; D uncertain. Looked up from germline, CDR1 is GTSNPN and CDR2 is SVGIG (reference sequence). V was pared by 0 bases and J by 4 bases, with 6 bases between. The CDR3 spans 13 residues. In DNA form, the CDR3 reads TGTGCCTGGAGTGTACTGGGCACCGGGGAGCTGTTTTTT. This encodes CAWSVLGTGELFF.

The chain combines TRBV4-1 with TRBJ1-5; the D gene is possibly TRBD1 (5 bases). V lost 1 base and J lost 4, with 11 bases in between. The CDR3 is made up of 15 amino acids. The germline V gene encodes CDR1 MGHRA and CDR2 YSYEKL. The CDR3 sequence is CASSQASQGNQPQHF. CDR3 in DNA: TGCGCCAGCAGCCAAGCATCTCAGGGAAATCAGCCCCAGCATTTT.

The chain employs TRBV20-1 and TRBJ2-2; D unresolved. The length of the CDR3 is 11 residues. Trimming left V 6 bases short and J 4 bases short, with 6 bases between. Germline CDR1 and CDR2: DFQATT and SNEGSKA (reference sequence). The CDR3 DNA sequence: TGCAGTGCGAAGAGCACCGGGGAGCTGTTTTTT. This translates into CSAKSTGELFF.

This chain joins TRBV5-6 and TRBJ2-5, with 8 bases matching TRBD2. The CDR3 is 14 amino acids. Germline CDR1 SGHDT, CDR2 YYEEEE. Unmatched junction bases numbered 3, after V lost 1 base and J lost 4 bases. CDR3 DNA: TGTGCCAGCAGCTTGCGGGGGGGAAGAGAGACCCAGTACTTC. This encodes CASSLRGGRETQYF.

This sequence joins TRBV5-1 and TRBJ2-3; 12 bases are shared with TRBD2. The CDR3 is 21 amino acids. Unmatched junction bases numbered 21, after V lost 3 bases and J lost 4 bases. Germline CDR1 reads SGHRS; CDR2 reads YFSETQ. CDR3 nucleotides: TGCGCCAGCAGCTCCTCACCTATATTAAACCTACTAGCGGGGGGATCAGATACGCAGTATTTT. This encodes CASSSSPILNLLAGGSDTQYF.

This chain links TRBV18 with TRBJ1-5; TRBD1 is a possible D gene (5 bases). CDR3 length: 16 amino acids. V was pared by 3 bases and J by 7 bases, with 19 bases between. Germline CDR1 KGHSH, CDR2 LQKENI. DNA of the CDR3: TGTGCCAGCTCACCTCGAGGGGTAGGGGAGAGCCAGCCCCAGCATTTT. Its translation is CASSPRGVGESQPQHF. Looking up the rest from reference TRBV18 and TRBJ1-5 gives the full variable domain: NAGVMQNPRHLVRRRGQEARLRCSPMKGHSHVYWYRQLPEEGLKFMVYLQKENIIDESGMPKERFSAEFPKEGPSILRIQQVVRGDSAAYFCASSPRGVGESQPQHFGDGTRLSIL.

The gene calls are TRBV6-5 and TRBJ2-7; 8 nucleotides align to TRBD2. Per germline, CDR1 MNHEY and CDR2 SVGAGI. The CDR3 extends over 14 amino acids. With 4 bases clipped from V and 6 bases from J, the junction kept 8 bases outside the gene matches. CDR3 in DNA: TGTGCCAGCAGTTCCGGGACTAGTTATCGCGAGCAGTACTTC. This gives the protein CASSSGTSYREQYF.

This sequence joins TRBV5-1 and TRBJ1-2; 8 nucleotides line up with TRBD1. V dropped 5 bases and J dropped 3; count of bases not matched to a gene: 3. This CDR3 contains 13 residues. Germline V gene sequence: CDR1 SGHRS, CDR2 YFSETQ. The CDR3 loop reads CASRDRADYGYTF. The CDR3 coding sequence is TGCGCCAGCAGGGACAGGGCAGACTATGGCTACACCTTC.

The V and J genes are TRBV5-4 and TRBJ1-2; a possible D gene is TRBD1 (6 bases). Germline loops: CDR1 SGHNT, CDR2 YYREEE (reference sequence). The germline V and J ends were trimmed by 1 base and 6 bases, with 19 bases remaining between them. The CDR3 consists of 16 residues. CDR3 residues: CASSLTYRVNKDGYTF. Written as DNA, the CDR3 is TGTGCCAGCAGCTTGACATACAGGGTTAATAAAGATGGCTACACCTTC.

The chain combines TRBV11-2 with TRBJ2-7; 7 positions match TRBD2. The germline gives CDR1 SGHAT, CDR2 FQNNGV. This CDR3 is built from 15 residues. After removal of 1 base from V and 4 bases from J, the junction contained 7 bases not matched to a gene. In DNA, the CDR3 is TGTGCCAGCAGCTTAGGCTCAAGCGGGGTATACGAGCAGTACTTC. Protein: CASSLGSSGVYEQYF.

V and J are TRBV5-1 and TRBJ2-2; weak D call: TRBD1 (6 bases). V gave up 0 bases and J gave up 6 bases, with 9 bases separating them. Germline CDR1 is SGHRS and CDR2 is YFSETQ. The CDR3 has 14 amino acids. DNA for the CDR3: TGCGCCAGCAGCTTGGTACAGGGACCCGGGGAGCTGTTTTTT. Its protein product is CASSLVQGPGELFF.

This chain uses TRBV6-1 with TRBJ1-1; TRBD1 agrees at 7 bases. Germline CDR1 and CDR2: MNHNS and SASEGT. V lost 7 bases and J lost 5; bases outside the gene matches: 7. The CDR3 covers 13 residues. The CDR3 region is CASIDRVRTEAFF. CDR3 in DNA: TGTGCCAGCATCGACAGGGTGCGTACTGAAGCTTTCTTT.

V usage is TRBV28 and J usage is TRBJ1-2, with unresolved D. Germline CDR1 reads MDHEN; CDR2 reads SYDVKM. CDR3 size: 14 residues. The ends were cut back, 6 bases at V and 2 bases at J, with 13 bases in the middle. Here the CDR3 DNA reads TGTGCCAGCAGGGAGGCCTCTGGAAACTATGGCTACACCTTC. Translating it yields CASREASGNYGYTF.

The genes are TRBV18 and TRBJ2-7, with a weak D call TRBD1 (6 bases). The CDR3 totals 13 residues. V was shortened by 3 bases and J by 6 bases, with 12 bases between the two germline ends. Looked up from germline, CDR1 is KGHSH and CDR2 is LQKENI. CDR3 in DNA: TGTGCCAGCTCACCCGGGGACACATCCGAGCAGTACTTC. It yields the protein CASSPGDTSEQYF.

CDR3 in DNA: TGCGCCAGCAGCGTGGTAGGGACAGGGGGCGCATACGGCAAAGCTTTCTTT. This encodes CASSVVGTGGAYGKAFF. This chain joins TRBV5-1 and TRBJ1-1; 12 bases line up with TRBD1. This CDR3 has 17 amino acids. The germline gives CDR1 SGHRS, CDR2 YFSETQ. V dropped 4 bases and J dropped 9; count of bases not matched to a gene: 16.

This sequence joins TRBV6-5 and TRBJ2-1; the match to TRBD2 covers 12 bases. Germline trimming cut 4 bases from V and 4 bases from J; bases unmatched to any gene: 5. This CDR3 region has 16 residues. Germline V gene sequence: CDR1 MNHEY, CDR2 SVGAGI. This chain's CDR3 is CASSSQTSGGYNEQFF. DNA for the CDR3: TGTGCCAGCAGTTCCCAGACTAGCGGGGGTTACAATGAGCAGTTCTTC.

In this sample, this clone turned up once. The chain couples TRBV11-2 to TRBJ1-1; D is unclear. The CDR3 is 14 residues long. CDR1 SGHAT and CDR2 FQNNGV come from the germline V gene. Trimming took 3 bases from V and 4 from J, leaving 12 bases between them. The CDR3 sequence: CASSFPGRSTEAFF. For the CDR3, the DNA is TGTGCCAGCAGCTTTCCAGGAAGGAGCACTGAAGCTTTCTTT.

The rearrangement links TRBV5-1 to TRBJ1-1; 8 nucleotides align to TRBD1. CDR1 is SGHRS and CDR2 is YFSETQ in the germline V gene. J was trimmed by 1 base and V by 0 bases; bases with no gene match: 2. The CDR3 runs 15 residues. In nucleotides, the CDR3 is TGCGCCAGCAGCTTGGCGGACAGGGCGAACACTGAAGCTTTCTTT. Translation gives CASSLADRANTEAFF.

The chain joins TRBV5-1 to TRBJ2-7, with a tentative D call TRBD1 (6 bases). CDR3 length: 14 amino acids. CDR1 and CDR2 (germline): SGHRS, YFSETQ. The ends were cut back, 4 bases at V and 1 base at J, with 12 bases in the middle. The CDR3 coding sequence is TGCGCCAGCAGCCAGGGGACATTGTCCTACGAGCAGTACTTC. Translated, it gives CASSQGTLSYEQYF.

CDR3 loop: CASSLSLGGSGYTF. In DNA, the CDR3 is TGTGCCAGCAGCTTATCCTTGGGAGGGTCTGGCTACACCTTC. The V gene is TRBV11-2, the J gene TRBJ1-2; D remains ambiguous. V dropped 2 bases and J dropped 7 bases, with 14 bases sitting between them. The CDR3 runs to 14 residues. Per germline, CDR1 SGHAT and CDR2 FQNNGV. Looking up the rest from reference TRBV11-2 and TRBJ1-2 gives the full variable domain: EAGVAQSPRYKIIEKRQSVAFWCNPISGHATLYWYQQILGQGPKLLIQFQNNGVVDDSQLPKDRFSAERLKGVDSTLKIQPAKLEDSAVYLCASSLSLGGSGYTFGSGTRLTVV.

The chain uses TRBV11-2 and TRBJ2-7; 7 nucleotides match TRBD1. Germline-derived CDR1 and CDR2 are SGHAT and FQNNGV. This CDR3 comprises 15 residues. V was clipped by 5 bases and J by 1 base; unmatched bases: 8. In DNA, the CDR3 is TGTGCCAGCAGCCCAGTGACAGGGAAGTCCTACGAGCAGTACTTC. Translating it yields CASSPVTGKSYEQYF.

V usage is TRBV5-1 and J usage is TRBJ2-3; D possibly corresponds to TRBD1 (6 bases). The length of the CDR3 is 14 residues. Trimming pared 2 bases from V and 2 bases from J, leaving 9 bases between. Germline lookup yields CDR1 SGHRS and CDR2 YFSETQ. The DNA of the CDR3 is TGCGCCAGCAGCTTTCGACAGGTCACAGATACGCAGTATTTT. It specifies CASSFRQVTDTQYF.

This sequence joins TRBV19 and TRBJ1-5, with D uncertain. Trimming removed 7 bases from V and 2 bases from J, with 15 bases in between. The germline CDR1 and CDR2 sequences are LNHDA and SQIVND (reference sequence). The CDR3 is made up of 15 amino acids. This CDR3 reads CASTPISAGNQPQHF. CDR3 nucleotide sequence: TGTGCCAGTACCCCTATAAGTGCTGGCAATCAGCCCCAGCATTTT.

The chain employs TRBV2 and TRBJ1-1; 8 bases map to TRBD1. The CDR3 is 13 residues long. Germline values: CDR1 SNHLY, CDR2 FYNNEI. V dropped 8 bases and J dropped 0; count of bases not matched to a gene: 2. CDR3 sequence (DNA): TGTGCCAGCCGGACAGGGTTGAACACTGAAGCTTTCTTT. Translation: CASRTGLNTEAFF.

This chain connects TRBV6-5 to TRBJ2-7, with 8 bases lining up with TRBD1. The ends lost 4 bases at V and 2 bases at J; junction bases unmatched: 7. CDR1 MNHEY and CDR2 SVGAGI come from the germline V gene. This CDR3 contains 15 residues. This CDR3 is CASSLTGASTYEQYF. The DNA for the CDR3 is TGTGCCAGCAGTTTGACAGGGGCTAGCACCTACGAGCAGTACTTC.